Below, 19 T cell receptor beta chains from the same sample are listed, as sequenced in a study of blood T cells in healthy people across ages. PCR was performed a second time for about 7 to 11 cycles using a sample-barcoded 5' primer and a J-beta primer mix. TCRdb recomputed calls from the 5' RACE reads with MiXCR, one row per CDR3 protein. The sample records over 1,300,000 distinct CDR3 sequences, around 59% being singletons. Input material: blood. The receptors come from a man between 18 and 35 years old in good health.

V and J are TRBV10-3 and TRBJ1-1, with D maybe TRBD1 (5 bases). Germline V gene lookup returns CDR1 ENHRY and CDR2 SYGVKD. Trimming took off 6 bases at V and 4 bases at J, with 15 bases between the two ends. The CDR3 contains 14 residues. The CDR3 DNA sequence: TGTGCCATCAGCACCAGGGATGATGGCACTGAAGCTTTCTTT. Its translation is CAISTRDDGTEAFF.

The chain has TRBV21-1 and TRBJ2-5; TRBD2 reflects the table's D call only, with no check against the DNA. The J call may not be correct, given that the DNA end is closer to TRBJ2-7. TRBV21-1 is annotated as a pseudogene. CDR3 size: 17 residues. The CDR3 reads CASSKVAEPRGRYEQYF. The CDR3 region has the DNA TGTGCCAGCAGCAAAGTAGCAGAGCCCCGAGGGCGCTACGAGCAGTACTTC.

This chain uses TRBV27 with TRBJ1-1; D ambiguous. This CDR3 has 11 residues. V shed 6 bases and J shed 6 bases, with 8 bases lying between them. From germline, CDR1 is MNHEY and CDR2 SMNVEV (reference sequence). The DNA for the CDR3 is TGTGCCAGCAGCTCGATCCCTGAAGCTTTCTTT. Its protein product is CASSSIPEAFF.

V gene TRBV20-1 combines with J gene TRBJ1-5, with a tentative D call TRBD1 (5 bases). The CDR3 loop spans 13 amino acids. V was shortened by 3 bases and J by 5 bases, with 11 bases between the two germline ends. Germline lookup yields CDR1 DFQATT and CDR2 SNEGSKA (reference sequence). The CDR3 DNA follows: TGCAGTGCTAGTGAGGGAGGGGATCAGCCCCAGCATTTT. This sequence encodes CSASEGGDQPQHF.

The chain joins TRBV27 to TRBJ2-7; TRBD2 aligns across 14 bases. From germline, CDR1 is MNHEY and CDR2 SMNVEV (reference sequence). CDR3 length: 16 residues. V was clipped by 7 bases and J by 3 bases; unmatched bases: 8. The CDR3 DNA reads as TGTGCCAGCATGGGACTAGCGGGAGAAGACGGCTACGAGCAGTACTTC. It is translated as CASMGLAGEDGYEQYF.

This sequence joins TRBV7-9 and TRBJ1-1; no reliable D call. This CDR3 has 17 amino acids. V gave up 2 bases and J gave up 0 bases, with 16 bases separating them. Germline values: CDR1 SEHNR, CDR2 FQNEAQ (reference sequence). The CDR3 nucleotides are TGTGCCAGCAGCTTAATCCTGTCAGGAGTAATGAACACTGAAGCTTTCTTT. This translates into CASSLILSGVMNTEAFF.

V usage is TRBV5-4 and J usage is TRBJ2-2; D assignment may be TRBD1 or TRBD2 (5 bases each). The V end was cut by 0 bases, the J end by 6 bases, with 9 bases between. Germline V CDR1 and CDR2: SGHNT, YYREEE (reference sequence). The CDR3 has 14 amino acids. In DNA, the CDR3 is TGTGCCAGCAGCTTGGTCCAGGGACCCGGGGAGCTGTTTTTT. The encoded protein is CASSLVQGPGELFF.

The chain couples TRBV27 to TRBJ2-4; D may be TRBD1 or TRBD2 (5 bases each). The CDR3 has 15 residues. Germline V gene data show CDR1 as MNHEY and CDR2 as SMNVEV (reference sequence). V was cut by 0 bases and J by 14 bases, with 20 bases left in between. The CDR3 sequence is CASSLSGTREGVKYF. CDR3 nucleotides: TGTGCCAGCAGTTTATCCGGGACGCGTGAAGGGGTGAAGTACTTC.

A few counts support this clonotype. V and J are TRBV7-9 and TRBJ2-7; maybe TRBD1 (6 bases). V lost 5 bases and J lost 7, with 15 bases in between. The CDR3 is made up of 13 amino acids. The germline CDR1 and CDR2 sequences are SEHNR and FQNEAQ (reference sequence). Here the CDR3 DNA reads TGTGCCAGCAGCCCCGTTCAGGGGAAAGAGCAGTACTTC. Its protein product is CASSPVQGKEQYF.

The rearrangement uses TRBV2 and TRBJ2-2; D is possibly TRBD1 (6 bases). Germline CDR1 reads SNHLY; CDR2 reads FYNNEI. Trimming left V 8 bases short and J 4 bases short, with 14 bases between. The CDR3 is 14 amino acids. This CDR3 is CASGPGAPTGELFF. The CDR3 nucleotides are TGTGCCAGCGGTCCAGGGGCACCCACCGGGGAGCTGTTTTTT. Combining the CDR3 with reference TRBV2 and TRBJ2-2 gives the whole variable domain EPEVTQTPSHQVTQMGQEVILRCVPISNHLYFYWYRQILGQKVEFLVSFYNNEISEKSEIFDDQFSVERPDGSNFTLKIRSTKLEDSAMYFCASGPGAPTGELFFGEGSRLTVL.

This sequence joins TRBV12-3 or TRBV12-4 and TRBJ1-2, with D tentatively TRBD1 (6 bases). V was trimmed by 5 bases and J by 4 bases, leaving 17 bases between them. CDR3 length: 15 amino acids. Here the CDR3 reads CASSRTEASLYGYTF. The CDR3 DNA sequence: TGTGCCAGCAGTCGGACAGAGGCAAGCCTCTATGGCTACACCTTC.

The chain couples TRBV4-1 to TRBJ2-3; D may be TRBD2 (5 bases). The CDR3 length is 17 residues. Germline loops: CDR1 MGHRA, CDR2 YSYEKL. V shed 0 bases and J shed 0 bases, with 13 bases lying between them. This CDR3 reads CASSQDLGGLSTDTQYF. Written as DNA, the CDR3 is TGCGCCAGCAGCCAAGATCTCGGCGGGCTTAGCACAGATACGCAGTATTTT.

The genes are TRBV7-9 and TRBJ1-2; perhaps TRBD1 as D (6 bases). V was pared by 6 bases and J by 5 bases, with 16 bases between. Per the germline V gene, CDR1 is SEHNR and CDR2 is FQNEAQ (reference sequence). The CDR3 runs 14 residues. The CDR3 reads CASSPYREPYGYTF. In DNA form, the CDR3 reads TGTGCCAGCAGTCCCTACAGGGAACCGTATGGCTACACCTTC.

The CDR3 nucleotides are TGTGCCAGCAGTGACTACAGGGACAGGTCCAAAGTAGCGAGCACAGATACGCAGTATTTT. Translation: CASSDYRDRSKVASTDTQYF. The chain has TRBV25-1 and TRBJ2-3; TRBD1 agrees at 8 bases. CDR3 length equals 20 residues. Looked up from germline, CDR1 is MGHDK and CDR2 is SYGVNS. J gave up 0 bases and V 3 bases, and 17 bases lay outside the gene matches.

The chain carries TRBV20-1 and TRBJ2-2; unclear D gene. V lost 3 bases, J lost 6 bases, and 8 bases lay in between. CDR1 DFQATT and CDR2 SNEGSKA come from the germline V gene (reference sequence). The CDR3 sequence is 12 residues long. This CDR3 is CSASSRSGELFF. The CDR3 DNA sequence: TGCAGTGCTAGTTCAAGGTCCGGGGAGCTGTTTTTT.

This clonotype was counted only a few times. V usage is TRBV20-1 and J usage is TRBJ2-1, with 10 bases matching TRBD2. The germline V gene has CDR1 DFQATT and CDR2 SNEGSKA (reference sequence). The length of the CDR3 is 14 residues. The V gene end was trimmed by 1 base and the J gene end by 9 bases; junction bases not matched to a gene: 6. This CDR3 is CSARASGGAVEQFF. CDR3 DNA: TGCAGTGCTAGAGCCAGCGGGGGGGCGGTTGAGCAGTTCTTC.

This clonotype was seen a handful of times. The J gene is TRBJ2-3, the V gene TRBV10-3; D is unresolved. There are 12 residues in the CDR3. V shed 7 bases and J shed 0 bases, with 5 bases lying between them. From germline, CDR1 is ENHRY and CDR2 SYGVKD. CDR3 region: CAIKRSTDTQYF. The DNA for the CDR3 is TGTGCCATCAAGCGCAGCACAGATACGCAGTATTTT.

The chain carries TRBV7-2 and TRBJ1-5; TRBD1 agrees at 10 bases. Germline V gene data show CDR1 as SGHTA and CDR2 as FQGNSA. After removal of 3 bases from V and 0 bases from J, the junction contained 2 bases not matched to a gene. This CDR3 contains 16 residues. CDR3 DNA: TGTGCCAGCAGCTTGGGACAGGGGATTAGCAATCAGCCCCAGCATTTT. Encoded protein: CASSLGQGISNQPQHF.

This chain links TRBV20-1 with TRBJ2-5; 10 bases map to TRBD1. J was trimmed by 5 bases and V by 4 bases; bases with no gene match: 7. The CDR3 is 14 residues long. The germline V gene encodes CDR1 DFQATT and CDR2 SNEGSKA (reference sequence). CDR3 coding DNA: TGCAGTGCTACGGACAGGGGGTACACGGAGACCCAGTACTTC. This gives the protein CSATDRGYTETQYF.